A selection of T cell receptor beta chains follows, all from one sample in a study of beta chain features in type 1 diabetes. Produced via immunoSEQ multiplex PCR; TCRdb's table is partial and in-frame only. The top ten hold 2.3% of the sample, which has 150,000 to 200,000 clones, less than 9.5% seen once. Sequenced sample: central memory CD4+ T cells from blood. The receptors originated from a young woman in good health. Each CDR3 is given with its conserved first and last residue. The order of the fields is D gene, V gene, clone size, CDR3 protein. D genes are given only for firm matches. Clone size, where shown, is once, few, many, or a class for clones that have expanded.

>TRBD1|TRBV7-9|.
CASSRWTGRSSERDEQFF
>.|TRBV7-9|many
CASSTTGTDTQYF
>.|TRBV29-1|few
CSVDKGQNTEAFF
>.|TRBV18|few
CATRGGANTEAFF
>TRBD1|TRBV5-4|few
CASSTGGTTNEKLFF
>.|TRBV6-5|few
CASSSPGGANTEAFF
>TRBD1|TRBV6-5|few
CASSYSGTVNYGYTF
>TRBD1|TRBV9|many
CASSPVGTGGNYGYTF
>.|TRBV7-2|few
CASSLGGQGYGYTF
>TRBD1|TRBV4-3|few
CASSQVLAGGGQPQHF
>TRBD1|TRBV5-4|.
CASSPKSGTALRSYTF
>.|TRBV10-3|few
CAIKGSGGELFF
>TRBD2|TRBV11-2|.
CASSIASGGAWNEQFF
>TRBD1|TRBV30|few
CASLGQGGFEKLFF
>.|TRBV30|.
CAWSTDSFSGNTIYF
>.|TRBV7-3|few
CASSVGGGGPSYNEQFF
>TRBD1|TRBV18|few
CASSQGQEGYTF
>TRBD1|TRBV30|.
CAWSSAGGDQPQHF
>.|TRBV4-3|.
CASSHVGSGVGYGYTF
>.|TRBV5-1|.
CASSLGAGNTEAFF
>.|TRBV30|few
CAAERYGYTF
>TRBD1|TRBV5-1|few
CASSSGQPTTGELFF
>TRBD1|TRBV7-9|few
CASSLVRTGGGYTF
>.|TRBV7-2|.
CASSAAENIQYF
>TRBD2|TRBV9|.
CASSVASGGRGEQFF
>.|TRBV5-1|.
CASSRGLSYEQYF
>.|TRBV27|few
CASRQTYQETQYF
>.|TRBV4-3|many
CASSQERRGDTQYF
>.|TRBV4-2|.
CASREAGSHGYTF
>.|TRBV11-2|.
CASSRAVGENIQYF